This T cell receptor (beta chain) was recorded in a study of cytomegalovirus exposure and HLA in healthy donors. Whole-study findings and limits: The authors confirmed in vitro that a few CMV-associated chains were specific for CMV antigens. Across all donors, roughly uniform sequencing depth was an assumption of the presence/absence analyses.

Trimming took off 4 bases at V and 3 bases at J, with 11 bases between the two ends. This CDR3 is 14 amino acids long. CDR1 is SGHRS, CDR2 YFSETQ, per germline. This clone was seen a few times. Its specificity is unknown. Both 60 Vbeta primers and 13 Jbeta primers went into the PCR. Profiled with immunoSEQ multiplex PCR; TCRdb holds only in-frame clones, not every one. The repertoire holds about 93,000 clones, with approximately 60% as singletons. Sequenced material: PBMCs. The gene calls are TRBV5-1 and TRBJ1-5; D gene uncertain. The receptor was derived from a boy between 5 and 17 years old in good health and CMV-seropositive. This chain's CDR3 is CASSPDIDNQPQHF. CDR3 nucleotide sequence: TGCGCCAGCAGCCCAGACATCGACAATCAGCCCCAGCATTTT.